The 17 T cell receptor beta chains listed next were all sequenced from one sample in a study of PD-L1 blockade in urothelial cancer. Clones were sequenced by immunoSEQ multiplex PCR, and TCRdb holds only the in-frame ones, with some missing. This table holds roughly 100,000 clones, roughly 85% found once. Time point here: peripheral blood 6 weeks after treatment start. The sequencing used PBMCs, collected around atezolizumab (anti-PD-L1) treatment. The source of these receptors is a man aged 65-85 years with urothelial cancer.

The chain combines TRBV6-5 with TRBJ2-1; 7 bases match TRBD2. V dropped 6 bases and J dropped 6; count of bases not matched to a gene: 8. This CDR3 is built from 14 residues. CDR1 and CDR2 from the germline V gene are MNHEY and SVGAGI. CDR3 region: CASRPGRGGNEQFF. CDR3 nucleotide sequence: TGTGCCAGCAGGCCAGGTCGCGGGGGCAATGAGCAGTTCTTC.

This clone was detected once. V and J are TRBV18 and TRBJ2-7, with D maybe TRBD2 (6 bases). This CDR3 is 14 amino acids long. Trimming stripped 6 bases from V and 3 bases from J, with 15 bases between. Looked up from germline, CDR1 is KGHSH and CDR2 is LQKENI. The CDR3 region has the DNA TGTGCCAGCTCCCCGGGGAGGCCCTACTACGAGCAGTACTTC. Amino acid sequence: CASSPGRPYYEQYF.

The J gene is TRBJ2-1, the V gene TRBV9; TRBD2 matches 10 bases. There are 17 residues in the CDR3. The V gene's germline CDR1 is SGDLS and CDR2 YYNGEE. The J segment lost 0 bases and the V segment lost 4 bases, leaving 7 bases of the junction unmatched. The CDR3 bases are TGTGCCAGCAGCCCCCATAGCGGGAGGAGCTCCTACAATGAGCAGTTCTTC. It translates to CASSPHSGRSSYNEQFF. Variable domain in full (rest from reference TRBV9 and TRBJ2-1): DSGVTQTPKHLITATGQRVTLRCSPRSGDLSVYWYQQSLDQGLQFLIQYYNGEERAKGNILERFSAQQFPDLHSELNLSSLELGDSALYFCASSPHSGRSSYNEQFFGPGTRLTVL.

The chain couples TRBV6-5 to TRBJ2-1; perhaps TRBD1 as D (6 bases). Trimming took 4 bases from V and 4 from J, leaving 8 bases between them. The germline CDR1 and CDR2 sequences are MNHEY and SVGAGI. There are 13 residues in the CDR3. CDR3 loop: CASSLDSYNEQFF. Written as DNA, the CDR3 is TGTGCCAGCAGTTTGGACAGTTACAATGAGCAGTTCTTC.

The rearrangement uses TRBV19 and TRBJ2-5; 10 bases match TRBD2. V lost 3 bases, J lost 3 bases, and 7 bases stayed unmatched. This CDR3 spans 16 amino acids. CDR1 and CDR2 (germline): LNHDA, SQIVND (reference sequence). The CDR3 DNA follows: TGTGCCAGTAGTATGGGGACCGGACTAGCGGAAGAGACCCAGTACTTC. Protein product: CASSMGTGLAEETQYF.

This clone appeared a single time. Its ends do not fully match the called genes, so a read error is possible. The chain uses TRBV7-7 and TRBJ2-2; perhaps TRBD2 as D (5 bases). The CDR3 runs 14 residues. Germline CDR1 is SSHAT and CDR2 is FNYEAQ (reference sequence). The CDR3 reads CASSLTGDTGELFF. The CDR3 coding sequence is TGTGCTAGCAGCTTAACCGGGGACACCGGGGAGCTGTTTTTT.

This rearrangement joins TRBV5-4 to TRBJ1-4; no reliable D call. V was pared by 0 bases and J by 5 bases, with 5 bases between. The germline V gene encodes CDR1 SGHNT and CDR2 YYREEE (reference sequence). CDR3 length equals 13 residues. The CDR3: CASSLGGNEKLFF. As DNA, the CDR3 is TGTGCCAGCAGCTTGGGAGGGAATGAAAAACTGTTTTTT.

This clone has more than one count but fewer than ten. The chain employs TRBV27 and TRBJ2-2; D ambiguous. V was shortened by 5 bases and J by 4 bases, with 14 bases between the two germline ends. Germline CDR1 is MNHEY and CDR2 is SMNVEV (reference sequence). CDR3 length: 15 amino acids. For the CDR3, the DNA is TGTGCCAGCAGTCCGACCAGCGTAGTCACCGGGGAGCTGTTTTTT. Protein sequence: CASSPTSVVTGELFF.

The V and J genes are TRBV5-4 and TRBJ1-2; 9 nucleotides align to TRBD1. Germline lookup yields CDR1 SGHNT and CDR2 YYREEE (reference sequence). This CDR3 region has 16 residues. V gave up 1 base and J gave up 4 bases; unmatched junction bases: 8. The chain's CDR3 is CASSLPDRGRTYGYTF. The CDR3 DNA follows: TGTGCCAGCAGCTTGCCAGACAGGGGGAGAACCTATGGCTACACCTTC.

This chain joins TRBV30 and TRBJ2-7, with 9 bases matching TRBD1. Trimming cost V 1 base and J 4 bases; bases outside gene matches: 8. CDR1 and CDR2 (germline): GTSNPN, SVGIG (reference sequence). CDR3 size: 15 residues. The CDR3 DNA follows: TGTGCCTGGAGTGCCTGGGACAGGGCTATTTACGAGCAGTACTTC. Translated: CAWSAWDRAIYEQYF.

The CDR3 DNA is TGCGCCAGCAGTCAAACAGGGTACGCGAACACCGGGGAGCTGTTTTTT. Translating gives CASSQTGYANTGELFF. The chain employs TRBV4-1 and TRBJ2-2; tentative D call: TRBD1 (6 bases). Germline-derived CDR1 and CDR2 are MGHRA and YSYEKL. The CDR3 is 16 amino acids. Trimming removed 6 bases from V and 0 bases from J, with 14 bases in between.

This chain connects TRBV2 to TRBJ1-2, with D perhaps TRBD1 (6 bases). Trimming removed 7 bases at V and 7 bases at J, with 13 bases between. There are 12 residues in the CDR3. CDR1 is SNHLY, CDR2 FYNNEI, per germline. CDR3 region: CASNEGGVGYTF. The DNA of the CDR3 is TGTGCCAGCAACGAAGGGGGTGTTGGCTACACCTTC.

The chain carries TRBV7-3 and TRBJ2-3; TRBD2 agrees at 13 bases. V lost 4 bases and J lost 4; bases outside the gene matches: 5. CDR1 and CDR2 (germline): SGHTA, FQGTGA. This CDR3 contains 16 residues. Here the CDR3 reads CASSSGLAGVADTQYF. The CDR3 DNA follows: TGTGCCAGCAGCTCCGGACTAGCGGGAGTGGCAGATACGCAGTATTTT.

This clone appeared once. The CDR3 sequence: CASSNSRGEAFF. The CDR3 DNA reads as TGTGCCAGCAGCAACTCGAGGGGGGAAGCTTTCTTT. This chain connects TRBV7-9 to TRBJ1-1; D might be TRBD1 (6 bases). The CDR3 is 12 amino acids. Between the trimmed V and J ends, which lost 5 bases and 8 bases, there was a span of 12 bases. Germline CDR1 SEHNR, CDR2 FQNEAQ (reference sequence).

The gene calls are TRBV5-1 and TRBJ2-1, with 9 bases that match TRBD2. The V gene's germline CDR1 is SGHRS and CDR2 YFSETQ. Trimming took 5 bases from V and 7 from J; bases not matched to a gene: 16. The length of the CDR3 is 17 residues. As DNA, the CDR3 is TGCGCCAGCAGAGATGGCGGGAGGGTTCTTGCAGGGAATGAGCAGTTCTTC. Translated, it gives CASRDGGRVLAGNEQFF.

This clone was seen only once. The chain employs TRBV25-1 and TRBJ1-6; D gene uncertain. The germline V and J ends were trimmed by 5 bases and 5 bases, with 7 bases remaining between them. Per the germline V gene, CDR1 is MGHDK and CDR2 is SYGVNS. This CDR3 region has 13 residues. The CDR3 is CASSTENNSPLHF. The CDR3 DNA is TGTGCCAGCAGTACAGAGAATAATTCACCCCTCCACTTT.

The sample holds many counts of this clone. The gene calls are TRBV19 and TRBJ1-1; D is uncertain. CDR3 length: 13 amino acids. Trimming stripped 2 bases from V and 1 base from J, with 5 bases between. Germline CDR1 and CDR2: LNHDA and SQIVND (reference sequence). CDR3 coding DNA: TGTGCCAGTAGTATATCACAGAACACTGAAGCTTTCTTT. It specifies CASSISQNTEAFF.